This passage covers 23 T cell receptor beta chains from one sample sequenced in a study of regulatory T cells in long-lasting Graves disease. Researchers made TCR beta libraries by using iRepertoire HTBI primers and running Arm-PCR on CDR3 regions. One entry per CDR3 protein, called by TCRdb with MiXCR from the multiplex PCR reads. Here the sample spans around 450,000 distinct CDR3 sequences, approximately 21% being singletons. Time point given: persistent/refractory GD, antithyroid drugs over 5 years with positive TRAb. RNA extracted from PBMCs served as the sequencing template. This sample comprised peripheral blood mononuclear cells (PBMCs), obtained when the disease was refractory, from a patient treated with antithyroid drugs. Every receptor here comes from a female donor with Graves disease.

The chain uses TRBV9 and TRBJ2-5; 9 bases are shared with TRBD1. V was pared by 3 bases and J by 4 bases, with 7 bases of the junction left unmatched. The CDR3 runs 15 residues. Germline V gene data show CDR1 as SGDLS and CDR2 as YYNGEE. The CDR3 DNA follows: TGTGCCAGCAGCGGACAGGGGGATCGGATAGAGACCCAGTACTTC. Amino acids: CASSGQGDRIETQYF.

To note about this clonotype: One base away lies a much larger clone, so this may be a sequencing read error. The chain carries TRBV7-8 and TRBJ2-7; TRBD1 matches 7 bases. Germline CDR1 is SGHVS and CDR2 is FQNEAQ. The CDR3 has 14 amino acids. CDR3 protein: CAGSSTGAAYEQYF. In nucleotides, the CDR3 is TGTGCCGGCAGCTCCACAGGGGCTGCCTACGAGCAGTACTTC.

This clonotype appeared many times. The chain uses TRBV5-1 and TRBJ1-2; weak D call: TRBD1 (6 bases). Germline values: CDR1 SGHRS, CDR2 YFSETQ. This CDR3 has 15 residues. The V gene lost 0 bases and the J gene lost 7 bases, with 16 bases spanning the gap. The CDR3 spells CASSLAPGAVVGYTF. In nucleotides, the CDR3 is TGCGCCAGCAGCTTGGCTCCGGGGGCGGTGGTTGGCTACACCTTC.

The chain couples TRBV24-1 to TRBJ2-3; a weak D match, TRBD2 (5 bases). CDR3 length equals 13 residues. Germline CDR1 reads KGHDR; CDR2 reads SFDVKD. Trimming removed 5 bases from V and 6 bases from J, with 11 bases in between. The CDR3 region has the DNA TGTGCCACCAGTGGTCGGGGAACGGATACGCAGTATTTT. Protein sequence: CATSGRGTDTQYF.

This clonotype occurred many times. The J gene is TRBJ1-1, the V gene TRBV6-1; perhaps TRBD1 as D (5 bases). Germline-derived CDR1 and CDR2 are MNHNS and SASEGT. The CDR3 spans 12 residues. Trimming shortened V by 8 bases and J by 1 base, and 8 bases separated the two germline ends. CDR3 amino acids: CASRGRNTEAFF. The CDR3 bases are TGTGCCAGCCGGGGCCGGAACACTGAAGCTTTCTTT.

The genes are TRBV30 and TRBJ1-1; TRBD1 might be the D (6 bases). The CDR3 is made up of 14 amino acids. Looked up from germline, CDR1 is GTSNPN and CDR2 is SVGIG (reference sequence). V was pared by 3 bases and J by 6 bases, with 17 bases between. The CDR3 sequence is CAWRHRVPGAEAFF. In DNA, the CDR3 is TGTGCCTGGAGGCACAGGGTGCCGGGGGCTGAAGCTTTCTTT.

The chain links TRBV24-1 to TRBJ1-1; D may be TRBD1 (5 bases). Germline V gives CDR1 KGHDR, CDR2 SFDVKD. This CDR3 is built from 14 residues. V was clipped by 4 bases and J by 1 base, with 9 bases between them. The CDR3 nucleotides are TGTGCCACCAGTGACTCCACAGGGAACACTGAAGCTTTCTTT. Translating it yields CATSDSTGNTEAFF.

The chain has TRBV29-1 and TRBJ1-4; D is perhaps TRBD1 (5 bases). Germline CDR1 reads SQVTM; CDR2 reads ANQGSEA. Trimming took 7 bases from V and 3 from J, leaving 21 bases between them. The length of the CDR3 is 16 residues. The CDR3 DNA follows: TGCAGCGCGTTTGACGCGGGGGAGGAAGCTAATGAAAAACTGTTTTTT. Translating it yields CSAFDAGEEANEKLFF.

V usage is TRBV10-3 and J usage is TRBJ1-1, with D perhaps matching TRBD1 (5 bases). The CDR3 consists of 13 residues. Germline V lookup: CDR1 ENHRY, CDR2 SYGVKD. The V end was cut by 3 bases, the J end by 5 bases, with 10 bases between. In nucleotides, the CDR3 is TGTGCCATCAGTGAAAGAGGGGAGACTGAAGCTTTCTTT. Its protein is CAISERGETEAFF.

This clonotype turned up a few times. CDR3 nucleotide sequence: TGTGCCAGCAGTTTATTGCCTACAGGGATTCACGAGCAGTACTTC. Protein product: CASSLLPTGIHEQYF. The chain links TRBV27 to TRBJ2-7, with D perhaps matching TRBD1 (6 bases). The CDR3 has 15 residues. Looked up from germline, CDR1 is MNHEY and CDR2 is SMNVEV (reference sequence). Trimming took 1 base from V and 5 from J, leaving 15 bases between them.

The gene calls are TRBV10-3 and TRBJ2-7, with 10 bases fitting TRBD1. This CDR3 comprises 18 residues. The trim removed 6 bases at V and 0 bases at J, leaving 14 bases unmatched. Germline CDR1 and CDR2: ENHRY and SYGVKD. CDR3 region: CAISQITSGTGVSYEQYF. The CDR3, as DNA: TGTGCCATCAGCCAAATAACCTCCGGGACAGGGGTCTCCTACGAGCAGTACTTC.

This clonotype has more than one count but fewer than ten. The rearrangement links TRBV19 to TRBJ2-6, with a possible D match to TRBD1 (7 bases). The CDR3 is made up of 16 amino acids. Germline V lookup: CDR1 LNHDA, CDR2 SQIVND (reference sequence). V shed 5 bases and J shed 3 bases, with 14 bases lying between them. The CDR3 loop is CASSAGQSGGANVLTF. The CDR3 DNA sequence: TGTGCCAGTAGTGCGGGACAGTCAGGTGGGGCCAACGTCCTGACTTTC.

This clonotype came up many times. CDR3 sequence (DNA): TGTGCCAGCACCAGGGGAAATGAAAAACTGTTTTTT. Translated: CASTRGNEKLFF. V gene TRBV6-1 combines with J gene TRBJ1-4; D is perhaps TRBD1 (6 bases). The CDR3 loop spans 12 amino acids. CDR1 is MNHNS and CDR2 is SASEGT in the germline V gene. With 7 bases removed from V and 5 bases from J, the gap between germline ends came to 8 bases.

This clonotype was counted at least ten times. The chain employs TRBV6-1 and TRBJ2-5; D is perhaps TRBD2 (5 bases). The CDR3 totals 14 residues. V dropped 6 bases and J dropped 1 base, with 12 bases sitting between them. CDR1 and CDR2 (germline): MNHNS, SASEGT. CDR3 in DNA: TGTGCCAGCAGACCAAGGACTCTCCAAGAGACCCAGTACTTC. This sequence encodes CASRPRTLQETQYF.

This clonotype was found many times. The chain recombines TRBV6-1 with TRBJ1-2; D perhaps matches TRBD1 (6 bases). CDR1 is MNHNS, CDR2 SASEGT, per germline. The CDR3 has 13 amino acids. V was pared by 8 bases and J by 4 bases, with 14 bases between. The CDR3 loop reads CASGEGDPYGYTF. The CDR3 bases are TGTGCCAGCGGAGAGGGGGACCCCTATGGCTACACCTTC.

A few counts support this clonotype. The chain couples TRBV2 to TRBJ1-3; D ambiguous. CDR3 length: 14 residues. The V end lost 11 bases, the J end lost 7 bases, and 21 bases lay between the germline ends. Looked up from germline, CDR1 is SNHLY and CDR2 is FYNNEI. CDR3 coding DNA: TGTGCCTGCCTCCCGGCAGGCCGTGGGAACACCATATATTTT. Its translation is CACLPAGRGNTIYF. Combining the CDR3 with reference TRBV2 and TRBJ1-3 gives the whole variable domain EPEVTQTPSHQVTQMGQEVILRCVPISNHLYFYWYRQILGQKVEFLVSFYNNEISEKSEIFDDQFSVERPDGSNFTLKIRSTKLEDSAMYFCACLPAGRGNTIYFGEGSWLTVV.

The chain employs TRBV20-1 and TRBJ2-2; D is unclear. V dropped 3 bases and J dropped 0 bases, with 8 bases sitting between them. The CDR3 contains 14 residues. CDR1 is DFQATT, CDR2 SNEGSKA, per germline (reference sequence). CDR3 nucleotide sequence: TGCAGTGCTAGTCGGCGGTCGAACACCGGGGAGCTGTTTTTT. Its protein is CSASRRSNTGELFF.

This clonotype appeared a single time. Germline is not matched at one junction end, which may reflect a read error. The chain carries TRBV3-1 and TRBJ2-7; tentatively, D is TRBD1 (5 bases). The CDR3 length is 13 residues. The germline V gene encodes CDR1 LGHDT and CDR2 YNNKEL (reference sequence). The CDR3 is CAGSQDTSYEQYF. DNA for the CDR3: TGTGCCGGCAGCCAGGACACCTCCTACGAGCAGTACTTC.

This clonotype was counted once. The chain combines TRBV5-6 with TRBJ1-3; the D gene is possibly TRBD1 (5 bases). V lost 4 bases and J lost 1, with 9 bases in between. Germline CDR1 reads SGHDT; CDR2 reads YYEEEE. The CDR3 extends over 14 amino acids. The CDR3 sequence is CASSKQGSGNTIYF. Here the CDR3 DNA reads TGTGCCAGCAGCAAGCAGGGTTCTGGAAACACCATATATTTT.

This clonotype was recorded many times. The J gene is TRBJ2-5, the V gene TRBV7-2; D may correspond to TRBD1 or TRBD2 (5 bases each). V lost 5 bases and J 1 base, leaving 11 bases between the germline ends. This CDR3 has 14 residues. In germline, CDR1 is SGHTA, CDR2 FQGNSA. The CDR3 reads CASSVPGAQETQYF. The CDR3 DNA reads as TGTGCCAGCAGCGTTCCCGGGGCCCAAGAGACCCAGTACTTC.

This clonotype was seen ten or more times. This sequence joins TRBV12-3 or TRBV12-4 and TRBJ1-6; TRBD1 agrees at 8 bases. The CDR3 sequence is 14 residues long. After removal of 3 bases from V and 7 bases from J, the junction contained 2 bases not matched to a gene. This CDR3 reads CASSFDRGNSPLHF. The CDR3 DNA sequence: TGTGCCAGCAGTTTTGACAGGGGCAATTCACCCCTCCACTTT.

This clonotype was seen only a few times. The chain employs TRBV29-1 and TRBJ2-2, with D tentatively TRBD1 (6 bases). The CDR3 has 13 amino acids. With 2 bases removed from V and 4 bases from J, the gap between germline ends came to 8 bases. Germline V CDR1 and CDR2: SQVTM, ANQGSEA. CDR3 residues: CSVETGTTGELFF. CDR3 bases: TGCAGCGTTGAAACAGGGACCACCGGGGAGCTGTTTTTT.

The sample holds many counts of this clonotype. This chain connects TRBV28 to TRBJ2-2; 8 positions match TRBD1. The CDR3 contains 13 residues. CDR1 is MDHEN and CDR2 is SYDVKM in the germline V gene. V gave up 3 bases and J gave up 6 bases; unmatched junction bases: 0. In DNA form, the CDR3 reads TGTGCCAGCAGTTTCAGGGGGCCCGGGGAGCTGTTTTTT. Translating it yields CASSFRGPGELFF.